The entry that follows covers one T cell receptor (beta chain) sequence. The antigen is not known. The data are from a study of cytomegalovirus exposure and HLA in healthy donors. Study results and limitations: In an earlier analysis, in 620 or so donors, most V segments appeared productive either ~87% or ~30% of the time. It was 150 to 200 TCR beta chains that were listed as cytomegalovirus-associated. Rarity characterized most TCR sequences, yet some public TCRs appeared in many donors.

The CDR3 is 15 residues long. Germline V lookup: CDR1 MNHEY, CDR2 SVGAGI. With V trimmed by 8 bases and J by 6 bases, 10 bases remained unmatched. PCR used 60 Vbeta primers and 13 Jbeta primers. Sequenced by immunoSEQ multiplex PCR; TCRdb stores in-frame clones only, minus some. The repertoire holds 150,000 to 200,000 clones, 80% seen once, with under 1.5% in the top ten. Sequencing input: PBMCs. The source of this sequence is a man aged 30-40 years in good health and CMV-seronegative. The chain has TRBV6-5 and TRBJ1-2; the match to TRBD1 covers 12 bases. CDR3 loop: CASGRDRGQGNGYTF. In DNA form, the CDR3 reads TGTGCCAGCGGGCGGGACAGGGGGCAAGGGAATGGCTACACCTTC.